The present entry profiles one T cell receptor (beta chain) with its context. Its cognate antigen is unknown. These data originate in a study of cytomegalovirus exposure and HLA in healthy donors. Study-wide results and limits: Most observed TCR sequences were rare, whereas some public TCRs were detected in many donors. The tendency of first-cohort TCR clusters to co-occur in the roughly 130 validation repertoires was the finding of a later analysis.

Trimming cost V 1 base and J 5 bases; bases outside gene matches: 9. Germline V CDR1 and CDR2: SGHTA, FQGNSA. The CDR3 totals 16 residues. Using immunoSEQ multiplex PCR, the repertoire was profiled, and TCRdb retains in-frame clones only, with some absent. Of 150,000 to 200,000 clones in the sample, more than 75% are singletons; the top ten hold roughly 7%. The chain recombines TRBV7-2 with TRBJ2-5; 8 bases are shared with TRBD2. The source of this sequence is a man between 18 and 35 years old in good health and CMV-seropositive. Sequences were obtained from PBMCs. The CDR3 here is CASSLGLAGGGETQYF. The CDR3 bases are TGTGCCAGCAGCTTAGGTTTAGCCGGCGGGGGGGAGACCCAGTACTTC.